This T cell receptor (beta chain) was sequenced for a study of T cells after yellow fever vaccination. Whole-study results and caveats: A small proportion of clonotypes was detected in both the CD4 and CD8 compartments. It was a weaker secondary response, yet one that peaked faster, at day 5 versus 15. Abundant clonotypes from the bulk population could get into FACS-sorted repertoires as contaminants.

The 5'RACE template-switching step produced TCR cDNA and added a universal primer site and UMIs. TCRdb re-derived calls from the 5' RACE reads in MiXCR, one entry per CDR3 protein. This table has more than 300,000 distinct CDR3 sequences, around 6.8% appearing once. The CDR3 totals 13 residues. Germline CDR1 reads SGHRS; CDR2 reads YFSETQ. V was shortened by 0 bases and J by 4 bases, with 6 bases between the two germline ends. About this clonotype itself: Its antigen is not known.

This sequence originates from a man in his late teens or twenties who received the YFV17D yellow fever vaccine. The chain joins TRBV5-1 to TRBJ2-3, with D unclear. Sequences were derived from PBMCs, sampled about 41 days after the first yellow fever vaccination. CDR3 nucleotide sequence: TGCGCCAGCAGCTTGGGAGAGGCAGATACGCAGTATTTT. Translated, it gives CASSLGEADTQYF.